The clone carrying this T cell receptor beta chain was detected a few times. The antigen remains undetermined. This record comes from a study of beta chain features in type 1 diabetes. Study-level background: Healthy donors and patients had similar age, gender and cell yields.

Study conclusions and caveats: Shorter TCRB CDR3s, moderately but significantly so, were found in Type 1 diabetes patients in all four CD4+ subsets.

The study reverse transcribed the entire isolated RNA, so it sequenced expressed TCRB transcripts. The average output of naive, central memory and regulatory T cell samples was roughly 3.6 million reads. Some clones are missing from TCRdb's copy, which holds only in-frame ones; the method was immunoSEQ multiplex PCR. The sample consists of fewer than 350,000 clones, 15% of them appearing once. Naive, central memory, regulatory and stem cell-like memory cells within the CD4+ compartment were sorted using CD45RO/CCR7/CD25/CD127/CD95/CD27. Sorted populations all had greater than 95% purity. This CDR3 comprises 13 residues. Germline CDR1 reads MDHEN; CDR2 reads SYDVKM. The germline V and J ends were trimmed by 7 bases and 1 base, with 8 bases remaining between them.

The sequenced sample consisted of naive CD4+ T cells from blood. This sequence joins TRBV28 and TRBJ2-4, with D hard to call. This clonotype originated in a young man with type 1 diabetes. Written as DNA, the CDR3 is TGTGCCAGCACATACGGGGCCAAAAACATTCAGTACTTC. Translating it yields CASTYGAKNIQYF.